The 19 T cell receptor beta chains below all came from one sample that was sequenced in a study of T cell repertoires in cytomegalovirus infection. MiXCR, applied by TCRdb to the reads, yields one record per CDR3 protein. This repertoire shows around 300,000 distinct CDR3 sequences, 22% found once; its top ten account for roughly 19%. The antigens these receptors bind are not known. Sequencing used cultured PBMCs, obtained from culture after CMV antigen stimulation. The receptors stem from a human donor in good health (CMV status not recorded). Some clones in this sample may be carry-over from other donors' samples.

This clonotype was counted at least ten times. CDR3 in amino acids: CASSLSRNQPQHF. CDR3 DNA sequence: TGTGCCAGCAGCCTCAGCAGAAATCAGCCCCAGCATTTT. The V call is TRBV7-8, the J call TRBJ1-5; no reliable D call. The CDR3 extends over 13 amino acids. The germline V gene has CDR1 SGHVS and CDR2 FQNEAQ. Between the trimmed V and J ends, which lost 5 bases and 4 bases, there was a span of 9 bases.

The chain uses TRBV7-9 and TRBJ1-2; no clear D gene. The CDR3 spans 14 residues. From germline, CDR1 is SEHNR and CDR2 FQNEAQ (reference sequence). Trimming removed 0 bases from V and 7 bases from J, with 12 bases in between. The CDR3 here is CASSLAGVGSGYTF. The CDR3 nucleotides read TGTGCCAGCAGCTTAGCAGGCGTCGGGAGTGGCTACACCTTC.

The V and J genes are TRBV6-2 or TRBV6-3 and TRBJ2-3, with TRBD1 matching 9 bases. With 5 bases clipped from V and 2 bases from J, the junction kept 14 bases outside the gene matches. CDR1 and CDR2 from the germline V gene are MNHEY and SVGEGT. The CDR3 has 18 residues. CDR3 region: CASSPSPWGQGVTDTQYF. The CDR3 DNA follows: TGTGCCAGCAGTCCTTCCCCATGGGGACAGGGAGTCACAGATACGCAGTATTTT.

This clonotype was detected a few times. The chain carries TRBV19 and TRBJ1-5; D gene uncertain. The ends were cut back, 0 bases at V and 0 bases at J, with 3 bases in the middle. This CDR3 is built from 14 residues. The germline V gene has CDR1 LNHDA and CDR2 SQIVND (reference sequence). The CDR3 DNA sequence: TGTGCCAGTAGTATAGAGGGTAGCAATCAGCCCCAGCATTTT. Amino acid sequence: CASSIEGSNQPQHF.

This rearrangement joins TRBV7-8 to TRBJ2-1, with D maybe TRBD2 (6 bases). Trimming shortened V by 5 bases and J by 10 bases, and 15 bases separated the two germline ends. CDR1 SGHVS and CDR2 FQNEAQ come from the germline V gene. The CDR3 is 13 amino acids. The CDR3 spells CASSPPLREEQFF. In DNA, the CDR3 is TGTGCCAGCAGCCCCCCGCTACGGGAGGAGCAGTTCTTC.

This clonotype has more than one count but fewer than ten. The gene calls are TRBV11-3 and TRBJ2-3; the match to TRBD2 covers 7 bases. The CDR3 sequence is 13 residues long. The trim removed 8 bases at V and 5 bases at J, leaving 7 bases unmatched. The germline V gene has CDR1 SGHNT and CDR2 YENEEA. In DNA, the CDR3 is TGTGCCAGCGCGGGAGAGGGCCGAGATACGCAGTATTTT. Translated: CASAGEGRDTQYF.

This clonotype was counted a few times. The chain uses TRBV6-2 or TRBV6-3 and TRBJ1-5; maybe TRBD1 (5 bases). The germline V and J ends were trimmed by 10 bases and 0 bases, with 10 bases remaining between them. The CDR3 consists of 13 residues. Germline V gene sequence: CDR1 MNHEY, CDR2 SVGEGT. Here the CDR3 reads CATQTDSNQPQHF. The CDR3 bases are TGTGCCACCCAGACAGATAGCAATCAGCCCCAGCATTTT.

This chain connects TRBV3-1 to TRBJ2-7; weak D call: TRBD2 (6 bases). This CDR3 comprises 14 residues. CDR1 is LGHDT, CDR2 YNNKEL, per germline (reference sequence). With 5 bases removed from V and 2 bases from J, the gap between germline ends came to 13 bases. CDR3 in DNA: TGTGCCAGCAGCTTACCGGGACTCCCCTACGAGCAGTACTTC. Translation: CASSLPGLPYEQYF.

Sample share makes this clonotype medium-sized. The rearrangement uses TRBV7-2 and TRBJ2-5, with 10 bases identical to TRBD1. The junction had 8 bases not matched to a gene; V was cut back by 5 bases and J by 8 bases. CDR1 is SGHTA and CDR2 is FQGNSA in the germline V gene. The length of the CDR3 is 14 residues. Here the CDR3 reads CASSRADRGQTQYF. The CDR3 region has the DNA TGTGCCAGCAGCCGAGCCGACAGGGGGCAAACCCAGTACTTC.

This clonotype was detected many times. This chain uses TRBV7-2 with TRBJ2-5; TRBD1 matches 8 bases. The CDR3 extends over 16 amino acids. Germline CDR1 and CDR2: SGHTA and FQGNSA. V lost 1 base to trimming and J lost 7 bases; unmatched junction nucleotides: 11. CDR3 loop: CASSLGRRQGLGTQYF. As DNA, the CDR3 is TGTGCCAGCAGCTTAGGGAGGAGACAGGGGCTGGGGACCCAGTACTTC.

A few counts support this clonotype. The chain has TRBV4-3 and TRBJ2-1, with 12 bases identical to TRBD2. The germline CDR1 and CDR2 sequences are LGHNA and YSLEER. The length of the CDR3 is 16 residues. Trimming took 2 bases from V and 2 from J; bases not matched to a gene: 1. The CDR3 nucleotides read TGCGCCAGCAGCCAACTAGCGGGAGGGGCCTACAATGAGCAGTTCTTC. This gives the protein CASSQLAGGAYNEQFF.

The table lists this clonotype with many counts. The chain has TRBV7-6 and TRBJ1-3; D unclear. The CDR3 is 13 residues long. The germline V gene has CDR1 SGHVS and CDR2 FNYEAQ. Between the trimmed V and J ends, which lost 5 bases and 6 bases, there was a span of 11 bases. The CDR3 loop reads CASSTQIKNTIYF. DNA of the CDR3: TGTGCCAGCAGCACCCAGATAAAAAACACCATATATTTT.

This clonotype was picked up a small number of times. The chain joins TRBV2 to TRBJ1-5; tentatively, D is TRBD1 (5 bases). The germline V gene has CDR1 SNHLY and CDR2 FYNNEI. The CDR3 sequence is 13 residues long. Trimming stripped 6 bases from V and 4 bases from J, with 10 bases between. The CDR3 region has the DNA TGTGCCAGCAGCAGGGTACCAAATCAGCCCCAGCATTTT. Translation: CASSRVPNQPQHF.

V is TRBV30 and J is TRBJ1-1; TRBD1 is a possible D gene (6 bases). The CDR3 is 13 amino acids. CDR1 and CDR2 from the germline V gene are GTSNPN and SVGIG (reference sequence). V lost 0 bases and J 3 bases, leaving 8 bases between the germline ends. This CDR3 is CAWSVQGYTEAFF. For the CDR3, the DNA is TGTGCCTGGAGTGTACAGGGTTACACTGAAGCTTTCTTT.

This clonotype was picked up a small number of times. J is TRBJ2-1 and V is TRBV6-2 or TRBV6-3; D gene ambiguous. Trimming left V 0 bases short and J 5 bases short, with 5 bases between. CDR3 length equals 13 residues. Germline-derived CDR1 and CDR2 are MNHEY and SVGEGT. The CDR3 DNA reads TGTGCCAGCAGTTACTCAGGGAACAATGAGCAGTTCTTC. Its translation is CASSYSGNNEQFF.

The sample holds a few counts of this clonotype. V gene TRBV5-1 combines with J gene TRBJ2-3; no clear D. Deletions cut 1 base from V and 7 bases from J, with 7 bases between. The CDR3 contains 12 residues. CDR1 and CDR2 from the germline V gene are SGHRS and YFSETQ. The CDR3 spells CASSLRANTQYF. The CDR3 coding sequence is TGCGCCAGCAGCTTGCGGGCCAATACGCAGTATTTT.

The chain combines TRBV12-3 or TRBV12-4 with TRBJ1-3; unclear D gene. V gave up 8 bases and J gave up 4 bases, with 12 bases separating them. The CDR3 runs 13 residues. The CDR3 DNA reads TGTGCCAGCGGGATCGCGACCGGAAACACCATATATTTT. Translating gives CASGIATGNTIYF.

This clonotype turned up a few times. The genes are TRBV7-8 and TRBJ1-5; 7 bases are a match to TRBD1. Germline loops: CDR1 SGHVS, CDR2 FQNEAQ. The CDR3 extends over 15 amino acids. The J segment lost 4 bases and the V segment lost 5 bases, leaving 8 bases of the junction unmatched. CDR3 region: CASSRGQLLNQPQHF. The CDR3 nucleotides are TGTGCCAGCAGCCGGGGACAGCTACTAAATCAGCCCCAGCATTTT. The whole variable domain, filled in from reference TRBV7-8 and TRBJ1-5, reads GAGVSQSPRYKVAKRGQDVALRCDPISGHVSLFWYQQALGQGPEFLTYFQNEAQLDKSGLPSDRFFAERPEGSVSTLKIQRTQQEDSAVYLCASSRGQLLNQPQHFGDGTRLSIL.

V is TRBV20-1 and J is TRBJ1-2; 12 nucleotides match TRBD1. This CDR3 spans 12 amino acids. CDR1 and CDR2 (germline): DFQATT, SNEGSKA (reference sequence). The V segment lost 8 bases and the J segment 8 bases; nucleotides outside the gene matches: 6. CDR3: CSIPGQGAGYTF. The DNA of the CDR3 is TGCAGTATTCCGGGACAGGGGGCGGGCTACACCTTC.